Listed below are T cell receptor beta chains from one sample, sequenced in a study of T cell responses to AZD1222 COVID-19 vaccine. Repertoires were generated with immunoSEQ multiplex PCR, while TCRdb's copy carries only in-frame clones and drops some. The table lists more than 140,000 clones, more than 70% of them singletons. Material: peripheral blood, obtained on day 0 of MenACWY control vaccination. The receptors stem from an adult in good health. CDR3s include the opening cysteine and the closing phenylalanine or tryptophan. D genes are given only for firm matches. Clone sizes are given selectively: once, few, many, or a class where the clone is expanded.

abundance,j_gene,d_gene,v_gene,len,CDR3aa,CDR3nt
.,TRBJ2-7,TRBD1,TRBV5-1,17,CASSVVPGDRNSYEQYF,TGCGCCAGCAGCGTAGTACCAGGGGACAGGAACTCCTACGAGCAGTACTTC
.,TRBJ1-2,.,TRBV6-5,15,CASSSLRTVNYGYTF,TGTGCCAGCAGTTCCCTTAGGACGGTTAACTATGGCTACACCTTC
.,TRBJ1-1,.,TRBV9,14,CASSVGGADTEAFF,TGTGCCAGCAGCGTAGGAGGGGCCGACACTGAAGCTTTCTTT
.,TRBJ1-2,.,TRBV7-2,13,CASSLVSGAGYTF,TGTGCCAGCAGCTTAGTATCGGGGGCTGGCTACACCTTC
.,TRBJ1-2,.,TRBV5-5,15,CASSLPETSNYGYTF,TGTGCCAGCAGCTTGCCGGAAACTTCTAACTATGGCTACACCTTC
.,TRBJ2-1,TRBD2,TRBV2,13,CASSAGLGFEQFF,TGTGCCAGCAGCGCGGGACTAGGGTTTGAGCAGTTCTTC
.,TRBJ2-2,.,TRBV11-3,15,CASSLARPVAGELFF,TGTGCCAGCAGCCTGGCCCGGCCCGTGGCCGGGGAGCTGTTTTTT
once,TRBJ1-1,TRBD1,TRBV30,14,CAWSGDRGYTEAFF,TGTGCCTGGAGCGGGGACAGGGGCTACACTGAAGCTTTCTTT
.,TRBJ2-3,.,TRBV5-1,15,CASSLAGGGADTQYF,TGCGCCAGCAGCTTGGCCGGGGGTGGGGCAGATACGCAGTATTTT
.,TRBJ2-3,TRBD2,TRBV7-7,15,CASSLSGGDTDTQYF,TGTGCTAGCAGCTTAAGCGGGGGGGACACAGATACGCAGTATTTT
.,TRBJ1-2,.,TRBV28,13,CASSLGAVYGYTF,TGTGCCAGCAGTTTAGGAGCAGTGTATGGCTACACCTTC
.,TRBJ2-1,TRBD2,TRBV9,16,CASSPPSGARYNEQFF,TGTGCCAGCAGCCCACCGAGCGGGGCCCGCTACAATGAGCAGTTCTTC
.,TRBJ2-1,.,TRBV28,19,CASSFPRADVLPGRNEQFF,TGTGCCAGCAGTTTTCCCAGAGCTGACGTACTCCCTGGGAGGAATGAGCAGTTCTTC
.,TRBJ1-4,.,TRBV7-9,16,CASSSDLRDGNEKLFF,TGTGCCAGCAGCTCGGATCTGCGGGACGGCAATGAAAAACTGTTTTTT
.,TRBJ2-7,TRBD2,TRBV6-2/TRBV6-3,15,CASSRGLAGSYEQYF,TGTGCCAGCAGTCGGGGACTAGCGGGGTCCTACGAGCAGTACTTC
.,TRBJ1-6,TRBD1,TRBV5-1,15,CASSSQGPGNSPLHF,TGCGCCAGCAGCTCACAGGGGCCAGGGAACTCACCCCTCCACTTT
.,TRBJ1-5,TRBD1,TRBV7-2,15,CASSLTGGSNQPQHF,TGTGCCAGCAGCTTGACAGGGGGCAGCAATCAGCCCCAGCATTTT
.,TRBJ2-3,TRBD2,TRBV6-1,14,CASSEAGGTDTQYF,TGTGCCAGCAGTGAAGCCGGGGGGACGGATACGCAGTATTTT
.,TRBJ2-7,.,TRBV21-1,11,CASPPEHEQYF,TGTGCCAGCCCCCCGGAGCACGAGCAGTACTTC
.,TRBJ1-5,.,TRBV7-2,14,CASSDTNSNQPQHF,TGTGCCAGCAGCGACACTAATAGCAATCAGCCCCAGCATTTT
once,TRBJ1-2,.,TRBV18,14,CASSPTSDSYGYTF,TGTGCCAGCTCACCGACGTCGGACAGCTATGGCTACACCTTC
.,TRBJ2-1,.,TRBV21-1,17,CASSTPLAGVTYNEQFF,TGTGCCAGCAGCACACCCCTGGCAGGGGTTACCTACAATGAGCAGTTCTTC
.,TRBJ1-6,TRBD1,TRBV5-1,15,CASSLGQGTGSPLHF,TGCGCCAGCAGCTTGGGACAGGGGACGGGTTCACCCCTCCACTTT
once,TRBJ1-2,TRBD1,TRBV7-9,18,CASSKTAQGASPNYGYTF,TGTGCCAGCAGCAAAACCGCCCAGGGGGCGAGCCCTAACTATGGCTACACCTTC
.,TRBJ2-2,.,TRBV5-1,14,CASSSTGNTGELFF,TGCGCCAGCAGCTCGACAGGGAACACCGGGGAGCTGTTTTTT
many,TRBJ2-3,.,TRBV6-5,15,CASAAGQSEADTQYF,TGTGCCAGCGCGGCAGGGCAATCGGAGGCAGATACGCAGTATTTT
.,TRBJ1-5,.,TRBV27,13,CASSLRVSQPQHF,TGTGCCAGCAGTTTAAGGGTTAGTCAGCCCCAGCATTTT
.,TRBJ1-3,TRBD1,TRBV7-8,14,CASSQDRGGNTIYF,TGTGCCAGCAGCCAGGACAGGGGAGGAAACACCATATATTTT
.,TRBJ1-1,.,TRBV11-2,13,CASSLGSGDEAFF,TGTGCCAGCAGTTTGGGGTCTGGGGATGAAGCTTTCTTT
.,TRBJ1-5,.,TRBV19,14,CASSRGSWGQPQHF,TGTGCCAGTAGTCGAGGGTCTTGGGGACAGCCCCAGCATTTT
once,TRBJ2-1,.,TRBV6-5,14,CASSRRRRYNEQFF,TGTGCCAGCAGCCGACGGAGACGTTACAATGAGCAGTTCTTC
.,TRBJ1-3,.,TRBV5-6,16,CASSLVEAFSGNTIYF,TGTGCCAGCAGCTTGGTGGAGGCATTCTCTGGAAACACCATATATTTT
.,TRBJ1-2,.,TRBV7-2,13,CASSLVVSYGYTF,TGTGCCAGCAGCTTAGTGGTCAGCTATGGCTACACCTTC
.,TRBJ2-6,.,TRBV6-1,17,CASSDGTLPSGANVLTF,TGTGCCAGCAGTGACGGGACACTACCATCTGGGGCCAACGTCCTGACTTTC
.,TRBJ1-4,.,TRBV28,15,CASKLGSYTNEKLFF,TGTGCCAGCAAGTTGGGAAGTTACACTAATGAAAAACTGTTTTTT
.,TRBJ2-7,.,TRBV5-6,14,CASSLFTGLYEQYF,TGTGCCAGCAGCTTATTCACAGGGCTCTACGAGCAGTACTTC
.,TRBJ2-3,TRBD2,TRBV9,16,CASSGRLAGGPDTQYF,TGTGCCAGCAGCGGAAGACTAGCGGGGGGGCCAGATACGCAGTATTTT
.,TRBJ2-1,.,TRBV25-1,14,CASSYRGLSNEQFF,TGTGCCAGCTCATACCGAGGACTGTCCAATGAGCAGTTCTTC
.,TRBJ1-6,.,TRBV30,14,CAFSPPGKLSPLHF,TGTGCCTTCTCACCACCGGGGAAATTGTCACCCCTCCACTTT
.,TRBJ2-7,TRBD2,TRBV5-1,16,CASSFLGGGYSYEQYF,TGCGCCAGCAGCTTTTTAGGCGGGGGTTACTCCTACGAGCAGTACTTC
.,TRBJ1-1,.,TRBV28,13,CASSVPTGTKAFF,TGTGCCAGCAGTGTCCCTACGGGGACCAAAGCTTTCTTT
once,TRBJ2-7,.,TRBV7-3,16,CASSLTGGTGSYEQYF,TGTGCCAGCAGCTTAACGGGAGGGACAGGTTCCTACGAGCAGTACTTC
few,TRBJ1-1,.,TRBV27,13,CASSFTGRTEAFF,TGTGCCAGCAGTTTCACAGGGAGGACTGAAGCTTTCTTT
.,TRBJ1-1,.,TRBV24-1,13,CATSGRMNTEAFF,TGTGCCACCAGTGGCCGGATGAACACTGAAGCTTTCTTT